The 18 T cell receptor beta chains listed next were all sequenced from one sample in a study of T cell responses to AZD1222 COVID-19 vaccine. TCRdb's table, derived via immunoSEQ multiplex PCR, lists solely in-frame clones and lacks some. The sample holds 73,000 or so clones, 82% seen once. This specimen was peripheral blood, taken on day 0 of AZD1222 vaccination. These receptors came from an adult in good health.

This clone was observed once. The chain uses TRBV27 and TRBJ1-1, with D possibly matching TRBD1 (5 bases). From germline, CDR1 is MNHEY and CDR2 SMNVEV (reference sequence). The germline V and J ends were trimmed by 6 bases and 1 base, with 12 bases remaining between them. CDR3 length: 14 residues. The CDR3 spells CASRNSGQNTEAFF. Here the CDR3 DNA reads TGTGCCAGCAGAAACTCCGGACAGAACACTGAAGCTTTCTTT.

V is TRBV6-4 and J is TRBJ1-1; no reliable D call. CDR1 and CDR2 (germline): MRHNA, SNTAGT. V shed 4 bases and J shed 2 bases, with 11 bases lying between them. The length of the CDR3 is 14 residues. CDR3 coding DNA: TGTGCCAGCAGTGCCTCACCGGGAAACACTGAAGCTTTCTTT. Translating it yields CASSASPGNTEAFF.

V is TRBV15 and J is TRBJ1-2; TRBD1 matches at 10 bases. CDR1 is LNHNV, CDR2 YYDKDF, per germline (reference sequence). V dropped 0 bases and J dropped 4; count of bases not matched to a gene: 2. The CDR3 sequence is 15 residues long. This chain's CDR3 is CATSRERTGGYGYTF. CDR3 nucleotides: TGTGCCACCAGCAGAGAGAGGACAGGGGGCTATGGCTACACCTTC.

The CDR3 here is CASSWDRGSDTQYF. The CDR3 coding sequence is TGTGCCAGCTCTTGGGACAGGGGTTCAGATACGCAGTATTTT. V usage is TRBV18 and J usage is TRBJ2-3, with 10 bases lining up with TRBD1. J lost 4 bases, V lost 6 bases, and 4 bases had no gene match. The CDR3 contains 14 residues. Germline assignment: CDR1 KGHSH and CDR2 LQKENI. The variable domain in full, with the rest retrieved from reference TRBV18 and TRBJ2-3, is NAGVMQNPRHLVRRRGQEARLRCSPMKGHSHVYWYRQLPEEGLKFMVYLQKENIIDESGMPKERFSAEFPKEGPSILRIQQVVRGDSAAYFCASSWDRGSDTQYFGPGTRLTVL.

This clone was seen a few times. The CDR3 here is CAWSPGEGNQPQHF. DNA for the CDR3: TGTGCCTGGAGTCCAGGGGAAGGGAATCAGCCCCAGCATTTT. The chain is built from TRBV30 and TRBJ1-5; maybe TRBD1 (6 bases). This CDR3 region has 14 residues. The germline V and J ends were trimmed by 2 bases and 4 bases, with 12 bases remaining between them. CDR1 and CDR2 from the germline V gene are GTSNPN and SVGIG (reference sequence). The full variable domain, with the rest looked up from reference TRBV30 and TRBJ1-5, is SQTIHQWPATLVQPVGSPLSLECTVEGTSNPNLYWYRQAAGRGLQLLFYSVGIGQISSEVPQNLSASRPQDRQFILSSKKLLLSDSGFYLCAWSPGEGNQPQHFGDGTRLSIL.

CDR3 DNA sequence: TGTGCCAGCAGGAAGGACAGGGATCTTGAAGCTTTCTTT. The encoded protein is CASRKDRDLEAFF. The chain joins TRBV2 to TRBJ1-1, with 8 bases aligning to TRBD1. The CDR3 has 13 residues. V gave up 6 bases and J gave up 7 bases; unmatched junction bases: 7. CDR1 is SNHLY, CDR2 FYNNEI, per germline.

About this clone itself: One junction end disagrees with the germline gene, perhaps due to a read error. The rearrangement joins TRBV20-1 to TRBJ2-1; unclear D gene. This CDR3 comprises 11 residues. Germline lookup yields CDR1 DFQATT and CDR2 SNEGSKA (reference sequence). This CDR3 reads CSARPVDEQFF. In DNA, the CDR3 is TGCAGTGCTCGCCCTGTGGATGAACAGTTCTTC.

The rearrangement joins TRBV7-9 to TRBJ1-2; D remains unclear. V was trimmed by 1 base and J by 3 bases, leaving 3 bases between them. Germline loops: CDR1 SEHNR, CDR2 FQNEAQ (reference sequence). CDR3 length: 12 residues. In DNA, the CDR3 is TGTGCCAGCAGCTTAGACGACTATGGCTACACCTTC. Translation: CASSLDDYGYTF.

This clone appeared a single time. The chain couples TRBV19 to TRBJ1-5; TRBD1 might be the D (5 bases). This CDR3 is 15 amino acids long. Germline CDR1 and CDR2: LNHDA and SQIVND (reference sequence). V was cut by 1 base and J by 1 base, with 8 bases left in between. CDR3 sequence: CASSIAGGSNQPQHF. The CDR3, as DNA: TGTGCCAGTAGTATAGCCGGGGGAAGCAATCAGCCCCAGCATTTT.

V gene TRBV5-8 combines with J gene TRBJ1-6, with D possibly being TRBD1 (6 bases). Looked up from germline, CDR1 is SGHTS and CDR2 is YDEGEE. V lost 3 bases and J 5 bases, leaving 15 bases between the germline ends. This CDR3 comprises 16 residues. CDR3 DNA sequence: TGTGCCAGCAGCTCACAGGGATTAAACCATAATTCACCCCTCCACTTT. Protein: CASSSQGLNHNSPLHF.

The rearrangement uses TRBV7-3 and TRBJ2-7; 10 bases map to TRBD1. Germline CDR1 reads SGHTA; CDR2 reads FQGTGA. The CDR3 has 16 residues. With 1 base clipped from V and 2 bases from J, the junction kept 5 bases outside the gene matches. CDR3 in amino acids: CASSLIPGQGPYEQYF. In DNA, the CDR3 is TGTGCCAGCAGCTTAATCCCGGGACAGGGGCCCTACGAGCAGTACTTC.

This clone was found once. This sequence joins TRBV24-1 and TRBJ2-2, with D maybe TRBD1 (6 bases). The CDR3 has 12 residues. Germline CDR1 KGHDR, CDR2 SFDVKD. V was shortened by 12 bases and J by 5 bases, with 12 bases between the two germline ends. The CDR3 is CASGQPTGELFF. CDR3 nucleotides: TGTGCCTCGGGACAACCGACCGGGGAGCTGTTTTTT.

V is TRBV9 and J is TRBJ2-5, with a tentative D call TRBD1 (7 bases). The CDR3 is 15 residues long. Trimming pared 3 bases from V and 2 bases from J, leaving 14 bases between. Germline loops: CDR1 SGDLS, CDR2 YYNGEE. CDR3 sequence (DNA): TGTGCCAGCAGCGCAGGAGGGACAGTACAAGAGACCCAGTACTTC. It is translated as CASSAGGTVQETQYF.

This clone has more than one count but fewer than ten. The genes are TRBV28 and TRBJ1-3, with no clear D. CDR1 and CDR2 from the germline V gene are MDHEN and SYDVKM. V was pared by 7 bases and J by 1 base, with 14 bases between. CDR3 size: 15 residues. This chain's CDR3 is CASTLLGESGNTIYF. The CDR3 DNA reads TGTGCCAGCACCCTTCTTGGGGAGTCTGGAAACACCATATATTTT.

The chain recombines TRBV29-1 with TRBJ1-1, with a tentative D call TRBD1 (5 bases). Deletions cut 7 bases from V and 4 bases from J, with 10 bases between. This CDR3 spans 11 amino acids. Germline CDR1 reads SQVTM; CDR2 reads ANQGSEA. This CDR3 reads CSAPGGTEAFF. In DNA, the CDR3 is TGCAGCGCCCCCGGGGGCACTGAAGCTTTCTTT. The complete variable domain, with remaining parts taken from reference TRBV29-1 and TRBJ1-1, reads SAVISQKPSRDICQRGTSLTIQCQVDSQVTMMFWYRQQPGQSLTLIATANQGSEATYESGFVIDKFPISRPNLTFSTLTVSNMSPEDSSIYLCSAPGGTEAFFGQGTRLTVV.

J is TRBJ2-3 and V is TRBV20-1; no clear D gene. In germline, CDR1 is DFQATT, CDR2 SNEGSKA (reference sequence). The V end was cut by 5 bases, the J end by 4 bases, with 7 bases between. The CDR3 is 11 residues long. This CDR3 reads CSASKADTQYF. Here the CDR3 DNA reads TGCAGTGCTTCGAAGGCAGATACGCAGTATTTT.

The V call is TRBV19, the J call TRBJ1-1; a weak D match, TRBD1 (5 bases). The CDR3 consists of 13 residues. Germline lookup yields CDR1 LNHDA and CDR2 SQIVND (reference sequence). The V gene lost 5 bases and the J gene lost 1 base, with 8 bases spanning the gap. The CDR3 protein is CASSATGNTEAFF. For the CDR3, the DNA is TGTGCCAGTAGTGCTACAGGGAACACTGAAGCTTTCTTT.

For the CDR3, the DNA is TGTGCCAGCAGCTCTTTTAATGAGCAGTTCTTC. Translation: CASSSFNEQFF. The chain carries TRBV11-2 and TRBJ2-1, with D unclear. CDR3 length: 11 residues. Germline-derived CDR1 and CDR2 are SGHAT and FQNNGV. V was shortened by 4 bases and J by 7 bases, with 5 bases between the two germline ends. The variable domain in full, completed from reference TRBV11-2 and TRBJ2-1, reads EAGVAQSPRYKIIEKRQSVAFWCNPISGHATLYWYQQILGQGPKLLIQFQNNGVVDDSQLPKDRFSAERLKGVDSTLKIQPAKLEDSAVYLCASSSFNEQFFGPGTRLTVL.